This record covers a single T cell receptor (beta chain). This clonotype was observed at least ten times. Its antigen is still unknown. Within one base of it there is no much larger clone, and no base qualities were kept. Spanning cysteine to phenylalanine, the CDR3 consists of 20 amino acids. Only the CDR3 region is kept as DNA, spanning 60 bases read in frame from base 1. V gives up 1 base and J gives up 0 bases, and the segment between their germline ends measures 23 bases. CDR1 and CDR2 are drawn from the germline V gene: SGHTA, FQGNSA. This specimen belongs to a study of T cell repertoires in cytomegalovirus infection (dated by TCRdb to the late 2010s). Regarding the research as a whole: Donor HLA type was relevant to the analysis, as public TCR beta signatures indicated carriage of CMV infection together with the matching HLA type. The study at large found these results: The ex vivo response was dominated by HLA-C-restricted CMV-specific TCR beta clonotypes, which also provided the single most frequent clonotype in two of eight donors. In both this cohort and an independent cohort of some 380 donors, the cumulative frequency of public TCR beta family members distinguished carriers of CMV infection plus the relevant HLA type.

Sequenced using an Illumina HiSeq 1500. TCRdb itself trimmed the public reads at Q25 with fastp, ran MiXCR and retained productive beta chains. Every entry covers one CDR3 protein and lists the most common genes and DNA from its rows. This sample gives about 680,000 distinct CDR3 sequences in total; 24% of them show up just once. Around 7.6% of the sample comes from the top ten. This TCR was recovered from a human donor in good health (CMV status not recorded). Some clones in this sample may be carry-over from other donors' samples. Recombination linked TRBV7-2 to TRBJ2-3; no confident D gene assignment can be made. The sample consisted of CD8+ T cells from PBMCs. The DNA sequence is TGTGCCAGCAGCTTAGTGGACCAGATCGGTCCCCCTAGGAGCACAGATACGCAGTATTTT. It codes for CASSLVDQIGPPRSTDTQYF.